This TCR beta chain appears in the sequencing data of a study of T cell repertoires in cytomegalovirus infection. The overall study: Indicated by public TCR beta signatures were CMV infection and matching HLA type. Broader study findings: The study found HLA-C-restricted CMV-specific TCR beta clonotypes dominating the ex vivo response. Cumulative public TCR beta family frequency identified CMV carriers with the relevant HLA.

TCRdb processed the reads anew with MiXCR; each CDR3 protein has one entry. The repertoire consists of some 200,000 distinct CDR3 sequences, with less than 9.5% occurring once and the leading ten covering roughly 4.8%. Turning to this clonotype: The antigen is undetermined.

This CDR3 spans 15 amino acids. Germline CDR1 reads MNHEY; CDR2 reads SVGAGI. Trimming left V 7 bases short and J 4 bases short, with 20 bases between. J is TRBJ2-7 and V is TRBV6-5; the D gene could be TRBD1 or TRBD2 (5 bases each). The sequencing input was PBMCs. This TCR was sampled from a human donor in good health (CMV status not recorded). Some clones in this sample may be carry-over from other donors' samples. CDR3 coding DNA: TGTGCCAGCATCCACAACGGGCTAGCAGGGTACGAGCAGTACTTC. Amino acids: CASIHNGLAGYEQYF.